These 27 T cell receptor beta chains were all obtained from the same sample, sequenced in a study of shared clonotypes between healthy human individuals. This table comes from immunoSEQ multiplex PCR, and its TCRdb copy is limited to in-frame clones, with some not included. The table includes some 89,000 clones, under 80% detected once. The sequenced sample consisted of memory CD8+ T cells sorted from blood. Subset denoted: CD45RO+ cells pooled with CCR7-negative TemRA cells. The receptors were sampled from a man aged 25 to 45 in good health.

This clone is labeled medium-sized. The chain is built from TRBV5-1 and TRBJ2-3, with D tentatively TRBD1 (5 bases). The CDR3 consists of 16 residues. Germline lookup yields CDR1 SGHRS and CDR2 YFSETQ. Trimming removed 0 bases at V and 7 bases at J, with 18 bases between. This chain's CDR3 is CASSLVSGPGQNTQYF. CDR3 coding DNA: TGCGCCAGCAGCTTGGTGTCAGGACCAGGGCAGAATACGCAGTATTTT.

V usage is TRBV5-4 and J usage is TRBJ2-1, with D tentatively TRBD1 or TRBD2 (7 bases each). Germline V gene sequence: CDR1 SGHNT, CDR2 YYREEE (reference sequence). The CDR3 is 15 amino acids. V lost 0 bases to trimming and J lost 6 bases, with 13 bases between them. Here the CDR3 reads CASSLGQGGFNEQFF. In DNA form, the CDR3 reads TGTGCCAGCAGCTTGGGGCAGGGGGGGTTCAATGAGCAGTTCTTC.

This clone was seen more than once but under ten times. The V gene is TRBV6-5, the J gene TRBJ1-2; 8 nucleotides line up with TRBD1. The CDR3 is 13 residues long. Per germline, CDR1 MNHEY and CDR2 SVGAGI. V lost 6 bases to trimming and J lost 6 bases; unmatched junction nucleotides: 6. The CDR3: CASRAGGGDGYTF. The CDR3 DNA reads as TGTGCCAGCAGAGCAGGGGGCGGGGATGGCTACACCTTC.

This clone was seen a handful of times. This chain links TRBV7-9 with TRBJ2-7; D perhaps matches TRBD2 (5 bases). Germline assignment: CDR1 SEHNR and CDR2 FQNEAQ (reference sequence). The length of the CDR3 is 14 residues. The V gene lost 5 bases and the J gene lost 7 bases, with 18 bases spanning the gap. As DNA, the CDR3 is TGTGCCAGCAGCCCACCGGGATACGGGAAGGAGCAGTACTTC. Its translation is CASSPPGYGKEQYF. Drawing the rest from reference TRBV7-9 and TRBJ2-7, the complete variable domain is DTGVSQNPRHKITKRGQNVTFRCDPISEHNRLYWYRQTLGQGPEFLTYFQNEAQLEKSRLLSDRFSAERPKGSFSTLEIQRTEQGDSAMYLCASSPPGYGKEQYFGPGTRLTVT.

The chain joins TRBV29-1 to TRBJ2-7; D is unresolved. Trimming took 1 base from V and 3 from J, leaving 10 bases between them. The CDR3 extends over 13 amino acids. CDR1 and CDR2 from the germline V gene are SQVTM and ANQGSEA. CDR3 in DNA: TGCAGCGTTGAAGGACACACGAGCTACGAGCAGTACTTC. Its protein is CSVEGHTSYEQYF.

This chain uses TRBV5-1 with TRBJ2-1, with 9 bases identical to TRBD2. Germline CDR1 SGHRS, CDR2 YFSETQ. The CDR3 loop spans 14 amino acids. Trimming at V came to 5 bases and at J to 6 bases, leaving 6 bases not matched to a gene. CDR3 coding DNA: TGCGCCAGCAGGGAAGTTAGCGGGAGCAATGAGCAGTTCTTC. Its translation: CASREVSGSNEQFF.

The rearrangement uses TRBV6-1 and TRBJ2-2; D gene unclear. Germline CDR1 is MNHNS and CDR2 is SASEGT. With 0 bases removed from V and 4 bases from J, the gap between germline ends came to 9 bases. The CDR3 consists of 15 residues. The CDR3 nucleotides are TGTGCCAGCAGTGAAGCGGGGTTTCTCACCGGGGAGCTGTTTTTT. It yields the protein CASSEAGFLTGELFF.

This chain uses TRBV7-6 with TRBJ2-7; D is possibly TRBD2 (5 bases). The CDR3 is 15 amino acids. Germline values: CDR1 SGHVS, CDR2 FNYEAQ. V was trimmed by 3 bases and J by 6 bases, leaving 18 bases between them. The CDR3 loop reads CASSFAVGRGGEQYF. In nucleotides, the CDR3 is TGTGCCAGCAGCTTCGCCGTAGGTAGAGGAGGCGAGCAGTACTTC.

CDR3 bases: TGCAGCGTGAATAGGGGGGGCAATGAGCAGTTCTTC. It is translated as CSVNRGGNEQFF. The chain employs TRBV29-1 and TRBJ2-1; perhaps TRBD2 as D (7 bases). V was trimmed by 6 bases and J by 6 bases, leaving 12 bases between them. This CDR3 is built from 12 residues. The germline gives CDR1 SQVTM, CDR2 ANQGSEA.

The genes are TRBV10-3 and TRBJ2-2; D is perhaps TRBD1 (7 bases). The germline V gene has CDR1 ENHRY and CDR2 SYGVKD. Trimming removed 0 bases at V and 5 bases at J, with 13 bases between. The CDR3 has 16 residues. The CDR3 DNA is TGTGCCATCAGTGAGTCTCCAGGGGGGTCAACCGGGGAGCTGTTTTTT. Translating gives CAISESPGGSTGELFF.

The V and J genes are TRBV9 and TRBJ2-1; 9 nucleotides align to TRBD1. The CDR3 runs 21 residues. Germline assignment: CDR1 SGDLS and CDR2 YYNGEE. J gave up 0 bases and V 0 bases, and 16 bases lay outside the gene matches. The CDR3 coding sequence is TGTGCCAGCAGCGTAGCACAGGGGGCCTGGGCGGGCATGAGCTCCTACAATGAGCAGTTCTTC. This sequence encodes CASSVAQGAWAGMSSYNEQFF.

This clone was found many times. The J gene is TRBJ2-3, the V gene TRBV28; D is ambiguous. V was clipped by 7 bases and J by 7 bases, with 9 bases between them. Germline V gives CDR1 MDHEN, CDR2 SYDVKM. The CDR3 consists of 11 residues. The CDR3 here is CASTETYTQYF. The DNA of the CDR3 is TGTGCCAGCACTGAGACATATACGCAGTATTTT. Supplemented by reference TRBV28 and TRBJ2-3, the full variable domain reads DVKVTQSSRYLVKRTGEKVFLECVQDMDHENMFWYRQDPGLGLRLIYFSYDVKMKEKGDIPEGYSVSREKKERFSLILESASTNQTSMYLCASTETYTQYFGPGTRLTVL.

This clone showed up many times. J is TRBJ2-2 and V is TRBV6-1; 9 bases align to TRBD2. The CDR3 contains 14 residues. The junction had 2 bases not matched to a gene; V was cut back by 4 bases and J by 5 bases. Germline lookup yields CDR1 MNHNS and CDR2 SASEGT. The chain's CDR3 is CASSGLAETGELFF. For the CDR3, the DNA is TGTGCCAGCAGTGGACTAGCGGAGACCGGGGAGCTGTTTTTT.

The chain joins TRBV11-2 to TRBJ2-1; D is unclear. Between the trimmed V and J ends, which lost 2 bases and 2 bases, there was a span of 1 base. The CDR3 is made up of 12 amino acids. Germline values: CDR1 SGHAT, CDR2 FQNNGV. CDR3 region: CASSLPYNEQFF. Here the CDR3 DNA reads TGTGCCAGCAGCTTACCCTACAATGAGCAGTTCTTC.

The chain links TRBV28 to TRBJ1-1; D is unclear. Germline loops: CDR1 MDHEN, CDR2 SYDVKM. The CDR3 has 14 amino acids. Trimming took 3 bases from V and 0 from J, leaving 8 bases between them. The CDR3 coding sequence is TGTGCCAGCAGTTTTCCGGGGATGAACACTGAAGCTTTCTTT. It yields the protein CASSFPGMNTEAFF.

The gene calls are TRBV5-1 and TRBJ2-7, with D tentatively TRBD2 (6 bases). Germline V lookup: CDR1 SGHRS, CDR2 YFSETQ. The V and J ends lost 7 bases and 2 bases respectively, with 16 bases between them. This CDR3 contains 14 residues. The CDR3 bases are TGCGCCAGCCGGTACGGCGGGGCTACCTACGAGCAGTACTTC. It is translated as CASRYGGATYEQYF. The entire variable domain, with the rest obtained from reference TRBV5-1 and TRBJ2-7, is as follows: KAGVTQTPRYLIKTRGQQVTLSCSPISGHRSVSWYQQTPGQGLQFLFEYFSETQRNKGNFPGRFSGRQFSNSRSEMNVSTLELGDSALYLCASRYGGATYEQYFGPGTRLTVT.

This chain joins TRBV5-5 and TRBJ2-7; 10 bases line up with TRBD2. V gave up 1 base and J gave up 6 bases; unmatched junction bases: 7. The CDR3 has 15 residues. Germline V CDR1 and CDR2: SGHKS, YYEKEE (reference sequence). The CDR3 is CASSLRLAGTSEQYF. The CDR3 region has the DNA TGTGCCAGCAGCTTGCGACTAGCGGGCACCTCCGAGCAGTACTTC.

The V and J genes are TRBV10-3 and TRBJ1-5; TRBD1 is a possible D gene (6 bases). Between the trimmed V and J ends, which lost 0 bases and 4 bases, there was a span of 10 bases. CDR1 ENHRY and CDR2 SYGVKD come from the germline V gene. The CDR3 runs to 15 residues. In DNA form, the CDR3 reads TGTGCCATCAGTGAGTCGGGGGCAGGGAATCAGCCCCAGCATTTT. Residues: CAISESGAGNQPQHF.

This clone was recorded a few times. This sequence joins TRBV2 and TRBJ2-7; D assignment may be TRBD1 or TRBD2 (5 bases each). Germline CDR1 reads SNHLY; CDR2 reads FYNNEI. Trimming shortened V by 0 bases and J by 0 bases, and 15 bases separated the two germline ends. The CDR3 sequence is 17 residues long. The CDR3 DNA sequence: TGTGCCAGCAGTGAAGCCCGAGGGGAAATAAGCTCCTACGAGCAGTACTTC. This gives the protein CASSEARGEISSYEQYF.

This clone was seen many times. This chain links TRBV19 with TRBJ2-1, with 11 bases aligning to TRBD2. The germline gives CDR1 LNHDA, CDR2 SQIVND (reference sequence). The CDR3 is 15 residues long. V trimming: 5 bases; J trimming: 8 bases; junction bases outside the gene matches: 8. CDR3 coding DNA: TGTGCCAGTAGTGCACTAGCGGGAGTATCGGATGAGCAGTTCTTC. It is translated as CASSALAGVSDEQFF.

V is TRBV12-2 and J is TRBJ2-5; no DNA check was done on the table's D call, TRBD2. TRBV12-2 is termed a pseudogene. This CDR3 has 21 residues. DNA for the CDR3: TGTGCAAGTCGCCTCGAGACCCTTCGGACTAGCGGGAGCTCCCGCCAGGAGACCCAGTACTTC. It specifies CASRLETLRTSGSSRQETQYF.

The rearrangement links TRBV4-3 to TRBJ2-2, with TRBD2 identical over 9 bases. Per germline, CDR1 LGHNA and CDR2 YSLEER. The CDR3 extends over 17 amino acids. Germline trimming cut 1 base from V and 5 bases from J; bases unmatched to any gene: 8. This CDR3 is CASSQARSSGRTGELFF. CDR3 nucleotides: TGCGCCAGCAGCCAAGCTAGGTCGAGCGGGAGGACCGGGGAGCTGTTTTTT.

The J gene is TRBJ1-1, the V gene TRBV2; 10 nucleotides match TRBD1. The V and J ends lost 3 bases and 4 bases, in that order; junction bases with no gene match: 5. Germline V CDR1 and CDR2: SNHLY, FYNNEI. The CDR3 consists of 15 residues. CDR3 residues: CASSERDRGRTEAFF. CDR3 nucleotide sequence: TGTGCCAGCAGTGAGAGGGACAGGGGCCGCACTGAAGCTTTCTTT.

A word on this clone: This may be a read error, as it is one base from a much larger clone. The sample has other DNA sequences that encode this CDR3 too. The V gene is TRBV6-1, the J gene TRBJ2-2; possibly TRBD2 for D (6 bases). The CDR3 has 15 residues. Germline V gene data show CDR1 as MNHNS and CDR2 as SASEGT. The CDR3 DNA reads TGTGCCAGCAGTCTAAGAGAGGAGGGGCCCGGGGAACTGTTTTTT. It codes for CASSLREEGPGELFF.

This clone was seen a handful of times. V gene TRBV18 combines with J gene TRBJ2-3, with 8 bases matching TRBD2. Germline V gene sequence: CDR1 KGHSH, CDR2 LQKENI. The CDR3 is made up of 17 amino acids. The ends lost 5 bases at V and 0 bases at J; junction bases unmatched: 10. The CDR3: CASSALTSGLSTDTQYF. In DNA form, the CDR3 reads TGTGCCAGCTCAGCACTCACTAGCGGTCTGAGCACAGATACGCAGTATTTT.

The CDR3 spells CASSPVAGSSYNEQFF. The CDR3 region has the DNA TGTGCCAGCAGCCCCGTAGCGGGGAGCTCCTACAATGAGCAGTTCTTC. The chain combines TRBV11-2 with TRBJ2-1; 8 bases are a match to TRBD2. Germline CDR1 is SGHAT and CDR2 is FQNNGV. Trimming cost V 5 bases and J 0 bases; bases outside gene matches: 6. CDR3 length: 16 amino acids.

About this clone: Additional DNA sequences in this sample encode the identical CDR3. The chain couples TRBV4-1 to TRBJ1-2; 7 nucleotides line up with TRBD1. Trimming at V came to 1 base and at J to 5 bases, leaving 4 bases not matched to a gene. The germline gives CDR1 MGHRA, CDR2 YSYEKL. This CDR3 contains 14 residues. CDR3 bases: TGCGCCAGCAGCCAAGGGACAGGCCCATATGGCTACACCTTC. Translating it yields CASSQGTGPYGYTF.